This TCR beta chain was sequenced for a study of shared clonotypes between healthy human individuals. The CDR3 loop spans 15 amino acids. The trim removed 7 bases at V and 0 bases at J, leaving 6 bases unmatched. Germline V gene sequence: CDR1 MNHEY, CDR2 SMNVEV (reference sequence). Profiled with immunoSEQ multiplex PCR; TCRdb holds only in-frame clones, not every one. The sample yields some 1,600,000 clones, approximately 98% seen once. The specimen was naive CD4+ T cells sorted from blood. The subset denotes: CD45RA+ positively selected. The chain joins TRBV27 to TRBJ2-1; the match to TRBD1 covers 7 bases. The TCR was taken from a man aged 30-40 years in good health. The CDR3 DNA sequence: TGTGCCAGCACCCTCCGGGACAGCTCCTACAATGAGCAGTTCTTC. This sequence encodes CASTLRDSSYNEQFF.